Shown below are 9 T cell receptor beta chains from a single sample sequenced in a study of cytomegalovirus exposure and HLA in healthy donors. In the PCR, 60 Vbeta and 13 Jbeta primers were used. TCRdb's table, derived via immunoSEQ multiplex PCR, lists solely in-frame clones and lacks some. Here the sample spans tens of thousands of clones, 60% to 80% being singletons. The sample comprised PBMCs. The receptors were gathered from a female donor in good health and CMV-seronegative.

This sequence joins TRBV7-9 and TRBJ1-1; tentative D call: TRBD1 (6 bases). Germline CDR1 and CDR2: SEHNR and FQNEAQ (reference sequence). This CDR3 is 12 amino acids long. V lost 6 bases and J 6 bases, leaving 11 bases between the germline ends. The CDR3 is CASRNRASEAFF. CDR3 bases: TGTGCCAGCAGAAACAGGGCGTCTGAAGCTTTCTTT.

This clone was picked up a small number of times. The chain couples TRBV6-5 to TRBJ1-1; possibly TRBD1 for D (6 bases). Per germline, CDR1 MNHEY and CDR2 SVGAGI. Trimming took 7 bases from V and 5 from J, leaving 11 bases between them. This CDR3 comprises 12 residues. CDR3 amino acids: CASNRGGTEAFF. In DNA form, the CDR3 reads TGTGCCAGCAATAGAGGGGGAACTGAAGCTTTCTTT.

The chain recombines TRBV11-2 with TRBJ2-7; D might be TRBD2 (6 bases). V lost 5 bases to trimming and J lost 5 bases, with 25 bases between them. Germline loops: CDR1 SGHAT, CDR2 FQNNGV. This CDR3 has 17 amino acids. CDR3 in DNA: TGTGCCAGCAGCGCCCCTCCGGGACTGCCGGAGACCCACGAGCAGTACTTC. Its translation: CASSAPPGLPETHEQYF.

This clone was observed a single time. CDR3 sequence (DNA): TGTGCCAGCAGTCACGGCGCTAGCGGAGGGAGGGACAATGAGCAGTTCTTC. Amino acid sequence: CASSHGASGGRDNEQFF. V is TRBV11-2 and J is TRBJ2-1, with 7 bases fitting TRBD2. The CDR3 totals 17 residues. CDR1 SGHAT and CDR2 FQNNGV come from the germline V gene. Trimming removed 6 bases from V and 5 bases from J; junction bases left unmatched: 16.

The chain couples TRBV9 to TRBJ2-6; D gene ambiguous. Looked up from germline, CDR1 is SGDLS and CDR2 is YYNGEE. This CDR3 is built from 14 residues. V lost 5 bases to trimming and J lost 2 bases, with 8 bases between them. This chain's CDR3 is CASSGVAGANVLTF. CDR3 nucleotide sequence: TGTGCCAGCAGTGGAGTGGCTGGGGCCAACGTCCTGACTTTC.

This clone has only a few counts. The V gene is TRBV6-4, the J gene TRBJ2-2; TRBD2 might be the D (7 bases). The CDR3 loop spans 17 amino acids. V was shortened by 6 bases and J by 0 bases, with 17 bases between the two germline ends. CDR1 and CDR2 from the germline V gene are MRHNA and SNTAGT. The chain's CDR3 is CASRRGAGGANTGELFF. As DNA, the CDR3 is TGTGCCAGCAGACGGGGGGCTGGCGGGGCGAACACCGGGGAGCTGTTTTTT.

The V gene is TRBV5-1, the J gene TRBJ2-2; D is possibly TRBD2 (6 bases). CDR3 length equals 15 residues. Germline assignment: CDR1 SGHRS and CDR2 YFSETQ. Trimming shortened V by 3 bases and J by 1 base, and 10 bases separated the two germline ends. Here the CDR3 reads CASSWGLMNTGELFF. CDR3 nucleotides: TGCGCCAGCAGCTGGGGACTGATGAACACCGGGGAGCTGTTTTTT.

This clone was found once. The J gene is TRBJ2-3, the V gene TRBV13; tentatively, D is TRBD1 (5 bases). V dropped 3 bases and J dropped 0 bases, with 10 bases sitting between them. The CDR3 length is 15 residues. Germline CDR1 and CDR2: PRHDT and FYEKMQ (reference sequence). The CDR3 nucleotides are TGTGCCAGCAGCTTCCGGACACTTAGCACAGATACGCAGTATTTT. Encoded protein: CASSFRTLSTDTQYF.

The genes are TRBV6-5 and TRBJ2-4, with a possible D match to TRBD1 (6 bases). The V end lost 4 bases, the J end lost 8 bases, and 15 bases lay between the germline ends. CDR3 length: 14 residues. Per the germline V gene, CDR1 is MNHEY and CDR2 is SVGAGI. The CDR3 region is CASSSATGSDIQYF. CDR3 nucleotides: TGTGCCAGCAGTTCGGCGACAGGCTCGGACATTCAGTACTTC.